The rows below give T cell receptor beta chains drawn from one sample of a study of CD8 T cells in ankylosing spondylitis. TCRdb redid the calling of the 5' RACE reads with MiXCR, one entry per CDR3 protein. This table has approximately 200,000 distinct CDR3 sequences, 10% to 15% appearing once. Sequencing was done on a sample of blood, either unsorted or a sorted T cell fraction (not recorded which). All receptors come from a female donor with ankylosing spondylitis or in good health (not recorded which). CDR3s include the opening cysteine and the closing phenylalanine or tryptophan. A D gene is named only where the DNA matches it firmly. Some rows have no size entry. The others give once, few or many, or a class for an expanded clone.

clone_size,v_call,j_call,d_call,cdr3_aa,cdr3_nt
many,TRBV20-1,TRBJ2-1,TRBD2,CSAKTSGAGRYNEQFF,TGCAGTGCGAAGACTAGCGGGGCAGGCCGGTACAATGAGCAGTTCTTC
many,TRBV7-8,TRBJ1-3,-,CASSLAQTVISGNTIYF,TGTGCCAGCAGCTTAGCTCAGACAGTCATCTCTGGAAACACCATATATTTT
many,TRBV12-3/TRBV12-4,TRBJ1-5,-,CASSYGTGNQPQHF,TGTGCCAGCAGTTACGGGACCGGCAATCAGCCCCAGCATTTT
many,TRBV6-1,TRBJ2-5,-,CASSPLTRQETQYF,TGTGCCAGCAGTCCCCTTACTCGGCAAGAGACCCAGTACTTC
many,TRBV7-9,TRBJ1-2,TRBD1,CASSLGQGNGYTF,TGTGCCAGCAGCTTAGGACAGGGTAACGGCTACACCTTC
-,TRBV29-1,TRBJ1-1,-,CSGLAAMNTEAFF,TGCAGCGGGTTGGCAGCTATGAACACTGAAGCTTTCTTT
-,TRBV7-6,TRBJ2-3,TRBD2,CASSLLGSGRAGDTQYF,TGTGCCAGCAGCTTATTGGGTAGCGGGAGGGCCGGAGACACGCAGTATTTT
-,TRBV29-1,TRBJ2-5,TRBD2,CSVSWLAGIQETQYF,TGCAGCGTTTCGTGGCTAGCGGGGATACAAGAGACCCAGTACTTC
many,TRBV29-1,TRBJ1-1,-,CSVGFDRQNTEAFF,TGCAGCGTTGGGTTTGACAGGCAGAACACTGAAGCTTTCTTT
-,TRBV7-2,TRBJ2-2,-,CASSLITNTGELFF,TGTGCCAGCAGCCTAATTACGAACACCGGGGAGCTGTTTTTT
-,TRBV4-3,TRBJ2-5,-,CASSQLGAGETQYF,TGCGCCAGCAGCCAATTGGGGGCAGGAGAGACCCAGTACTTC
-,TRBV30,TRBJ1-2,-,CAWNTRGYGYTF,TGTGCCTGGAACACTAGGGGATATGGCTACACCTTC
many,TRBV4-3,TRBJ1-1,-,CASSQDGPGGEAFF,TGCGCCAGCAGCCAAGACGGGCCGGGGGGTGAAGCTTTCTTT
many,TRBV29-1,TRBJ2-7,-,CSVAFYGSFGEQYF,TGCAGCGTTGCTTTCTACGGGTCATTCGGCGAGCAGTACTTC